This passage covers 29 T cell receptor beta chains from one sample sequenced in a study of T cells in tumors after PD-1 blockade. The protocol was immunoSEQ multiplex PCR, while the TCRdb copy is restricted to in-frame clones and leaves out a portion. The sample carries around 35,000 clones, 73% recorded once. The starting material was PBMCs, obtained after anti-PD-1 treatment. These receptors all come from a human donor with basal cell carcinoma.

The chain carries TRBV28 and TRBJ1-2; D unresolved. Germline CDR1 is MDHEN and CDR2 is SYDVKM. Trimming pared 2 bases from V and 5 bases from J, leaving 6 bases between. The CDR3 has 12 residues. The DNA of the CDR3 is TGTGCCAGCAGTTTAAGAACATATGGCTACACCTTC. Translation gives CASSLRTYGYTF.

The chain has TRBV5-4 and TRBJ2-1, with 13 bases identical to TRBD2. CDR3 length: 15 residues. Germline CDR1 is SGHNT and CDR2 is YYREEE (reference sequence). After removal of 4 bases from V and 8 bases from J, the junction contained 6 bases not matched to a gene. The CDR3 DNA reads TGTGCCAGCAGCCGGACTAGCGGGAGCAGAGATGAGCAGTTCTTC. The encoded protein is CASSRTSGSRDEQFF. The full variable domain, rest sourced from reference TRBV5-4 and TRBJ2-1, is ETGVTQSPTHLIKTRGQQVTLRCSSQSGHNTVSWYQQALGQGPQFIFQYYREEENGRGNFPPRFSGLQFPNYSSELNVNALELDDSALYLCASSRTSGSRDEQFFGPGTRLTVL.

The chain employs TRBV7-2 and TRBJ2-3; D is undetermined. CDR3 length: 17 amino acids. Trimming pared 1 base from V and 4 bases from J, leaving 18 bases between. Germline V lookup: CDR1 SGHTA, CDR2 FQGNSA. DNA for the CDR3: TGTGCCAGCAGCTTAGTAGGGCGGCGTCACCCGGCAGATACGCAGTATTTT. This encodes CASSLVGRRHPADTQYF.

This clone was recorded a few times. The rearrangement joins TRBV6-2 or TRBV6-3 to TRBJ2-2; D remains ambiguous. This CDR3 is built from 15 residues. Germline assignment: CDR1 MNHEY and CDR2 SVGEGT. Trimming pared 4 bases from V and 5 bases from J, leaving 14 bases between. DNA for the CDR3: TGTGCCAGCAGTTTGTACTTAGCTTATACCGGGGAGCTGTTTTTT. As protein: CASSLYLAYTGELFF.

Here the CDR3 reads CASSRLGRTGRGQETQYF. DNA of the CDR3: TGTGCCAGCAGTCGGCTGGGGAGAACAGGGCGCGGTCAAGAGACCCAGTACTTC. The chain joins TRBV27 to TRBJ2-5, with D possibly matching TRBD1 (6 bases). Germline-derived CDR1 and CDR2 are MNHEY and SMNVEV (reference sequence). This CDR3 spans 18 amino acids. Trimming cost V 5 bases and J 2 bases, with 24 bases left between them.

The gene calls are TRBV4-1 and TRBJ2-1; 10 bases map to TRBD2. CDR1 is MGHRA, CDR2 YSYEKL, per germline. The CDR3 loop spans 16 amino acids. J was trimmed by 10 bases and V by 4 bases; bases with no gene match: 13. The CDR3 DNA reads as TGCGCCAGCAGCCGACCTGGCGCTAGCGGGAGCTGGGAGCAGTTCTTC. This encodes CASSRPGASGSWEQFF.

This clone was observed a few times. The gene calls are TRBV5-4 and TRBJ2-1, with TRBD2 matching 15 bases. V shed 1 base, J shed 9 bases, and the junction held 5 bases outside the gene matches. The germline V gene encodes CDR1 SGHNT and CDR2 YYREEE (reference sequence). This CDR3 contains 16 residues. The CDR3 sequence is CASSLRTSGRGGEQFF. CDR3 coding DNA: TGTGCCAGCAGCTTGAGGACTAGCGGGAGGGGTGGTGAGCAGTTCTTC.

This clone was counted many times. The chain employs TRBV6-5 and TRBJ1-3; 9 bases line up with TRBD1. The germline CDR1 and CDR2 sequences are MNHEY and SVGAGI. V was clipped by 0 bases and J by 7 bases; unmatched bases: 7. The CDR3 covers 16 residues. In nucleotides, the CDR3 is TGTGCCAGCAGTTACTCGGGGACAGGGTCTATCAACACCATATATTTT. Its translation: CASSYSGTGSINTIYF.

This clone came up once. The chain couples TRBV6-4 to TRBJ2-3, with D unresolved. Germline V CDR1 and CDR2: MRHNA, SNTAGT. Trimming stripped 6 bases from V and 1 base from J, with 20 bases between. This CDR3 has 17 amino acids. The CDR3 nucleotides are TGTGCCAGCAGGCCGGATATCGGGCTACCTGGCACAGATACGCAGTATTTT. Its protein product is CASRPDIGLPGTDTQYF.

This clone was detected only once. The rearrangement joins TRBV19 to TRBJ2-1, with 9 bases identical to TRBD2. Trimming removed 3 bases from V and 4 bases from J; junction bases left unmatched: 19. The germline V gene has CDR1 LNHDA and CDR2 SQIVND (reference sequence). This CDR3 has 20 residues. The DNA of the CDR3 is TGTGCCAGTAGTATGGCGGGCTGGCTAGCGGGAACAAAGAGATACAATGAGCAGTTCTTC. Translated: CASSMAGWLAGTKRYNEQFF.

V and J are TRBV12-5 and TRBJ1-3; no clear D gene. This CDR3 spans 13 amino acids. The germline V and J ends were trimmed by 8 bases and 6 bases, with 14 bases remaining between them. In germline, CDR1 is LGHNT, CDR2 FRNRAP. The CDR3 DNA is TGTGCTAGTCGGCAGGACCTCACAAACACCATATATTTT. This sequence encodes CASRQDLTNTIYF.

This clone has only one observation. This sequence joins TRBV7-2 and TRBJ2-7; 7 bases are a match to TRBD2. J gave up 12 bases and V 1 base, and 12 bases lay outside the gene matches. The CDR3 runs to 14 residues. Looked up from germline, CDR1 is SGHTA and CDR2 is FQGNSA. CDR3 amino acids: CASSLGVLAVSLYF. The CDR3 coding sequence is TGTGCCAGCAGCTTAGGGGTCCTAGCGGTGTCATTGTACTTC. Supplemented by reference TRBV7-2 and TRBJ2-7, the full variable domain reads GAGVSQSPSNKVTEKGKDVELRCDPISGHTALYWYRQSLGQGLEFLIYFQGNSAPDKSGLPSDRFSAERTGGSVSTLTIQRTQQEDSAVYLCASSLGVLAVSLYFGPGTRLTVT.

This CDR3 is CASSFIGPRGEKLFF. The CDR3 DNA reads as TGTGCCAGCAGTTTTATAGGGCCAAGGGGGGAAAAACTGTTTTTT. The gene calls are TRBV28 and TRBJ1-4, with D perhaps matching TRBD1 (6 bases). Germline V gene lookup returns CDR1 MDHEN and CDR2 SYDVKM. V lost 3 bases, J lost 8 bases, and 16 bases lay in between. This CDR3 contains 15 residues.

The CDR3 loop is CATSDSLKSNQPQHF. The CDR3 DNA sequence: TGTGCCACCAGTGATTCACTGAAAAGCAATCAGCCCCAGCATTTT. This chain connects TRBV24-1 to TRBJ1-5; D is uncertain. Germline assignment: CDR1 KGHDR and CDR2 SFDVKD. CDR3 size: 15 residues. Deletions cut 2 bases from V and 1 base from J, with 8 bases between.

This chain joins TRBV18 and TRBJ2-1; TRBD2 agrees at 12 bases. J lost 8 bases, V lost 5 bases, and 10 bases had no gene match. This CDR3 comprises 16 residues. The germline gives CDR1 KGHSH, CDR2 LQKENI. The CDR3 DNA reads as TGTGCCAGCTCAACCAGGACTAGCGGGGTGAGGGATGAGCAGTTCTTC. Protein: CASSTRTSGVRDEQFF. Combining the CDR3 with reference TRBV18 and TRBJ2-1 gives the whole variable domain NAGVMQNPRHLVRRRGQEARLRCSPMKGHSHVYWYRQLPEEGLKFMVYLQKENIIDESGMPKERFSAEFPKEGPSILRIQQVVRGDSAAYFCASSTRTSGVRDEQFFGPGTRLTVL.

The chain joins TRBV27 to TRBJ2-7; 7 bases match TRBD2. Germline loops: CDR1 MNHEY, CDR2 SMNVEV (reference sequence). Trimming cost V 1 base and J 4 bases; bases outside gene matches: 1. CDR3 length equals 13 residues. The DNA of the CDR3 is TGTGCCAGCAGTTTATACGGGAGGTACGAGCAGTACTTC. Its protein product is CASSLYGRYEQYF.

The chain joins TRBV12-3 or TRBV12-4 to TRBJ2-5; D gene ambiguous. The ends were cut back, 5 bases at V and 6 bases at J, with 7 bases in the middle. The CDR3 runs to 11 residues. CDR3 sequence (DNA): TGTGCCAGCAGTCCCCACCAGACCCAGTACTTC. Translating gives CASSPHQTQYF.

The V and J genes are TRBV1 and TRBJ1-1; the table's D call, TRBD1, was not checked against the DNA. TRBV1 is tagged as a pseudogene. The CDR3 length is 16 residues. CDR3 coding DNA: TGCACCAGCAGCCAAGACTGGAGACAGGGAGAAACTGAAGCTTTCTTT. Its protein is CTSSQDWRQGETEAFF.

The V and J genes are TRBV3-1 (or the pseudogene TRBV3-2) and TRBJ2-1; 10 bases align to TRBD2. Germline CDR1 is LGHDT and CDR2 is YNNKEL (reference sequence). The CDR3 consists of 17 residues. V lost 4 bases to trimming and J lost 4 bases; unmatched junction nucleotides: 10. This CDR3 reads CASSPLLAGSLYNEQFF. The CDR3 nucleotides are TGTGCCAGCAGCCCACTACTAGCGGGAAGTTTGTACAATGAGCAGTTCTTC.

For the CDR3, the DNA is TGTGCCAGCAGCCCGGACAGGTACTCCTACGAGCAGTACTTC. Translated: CASSPDRYSYEQYF. The chain uses TRBV3-1 (or the pseudogene TRBV3-2) and TRBJ2-7, with 7 bases matching TRBD1. This CDR3 has 14 amino acids. The V gene end was trimmed by 4 bases and the J gene end by 0 bases; junction bases not matched to a gene: 3. Germline values: CDR1 LGHDT, CDR2 YNNKEL (reference sequence).

The CDR3 loop reads CASSPALGGYLYGYTF. CDR3 DNA: TGTGCCAGCAGCCCCGCCCTCGGCGGATATCTCTATGGCTACACCTTC. The chain recombines TRBV28 with TRBJ1-2; D gene ambiguous. The CDR3 sequence is 16 residues long. The V end was cut by 6 bases, the J end by 4 bases, with 21 bases between. CDR1 MDHEN and CDR2 SYDVKM come from the germline V gene.

The chain is built from TRBV27 and TRBJ2-1; 7 bases are a match to TRBD2. V lost 3 bases, J lost 9 bases, and 11 bases stayed unmatched. The V gene's germline CDR1 is MNHEY and CDR2 SMNVEV (reference sequence). This CDR3 has 15 amino acids. CDR3 in amino acids: CASSFVGGSEFEQFF. CDR3 nucleotides: TGTGCCAGCAGTTTCGTGGGCGGGAGTGAGTTTGAGCAGTTCTTC.

This chain joins TRBV11-3 and TRBJ2-1, with 8 bases matching TRBD2. The CDR3 is 16 residues long. With V trimmed by 1 base and J by 4 bases, 6 bases remained unmatched. Germline CDR1 SGHNT, CDR2 YENEEA. The CDR3 nucleotides are TGTGCCAGCAGCTTAGGGCTTAGCGGGGTTTACAATGAGCAGTTCTTC. Its protein product is CASSLGLSGVYNEQFF.

This clone was counted only a few times. V and J are TRBV6-6 and TRBJ2-7, with 14 positions matching TRBD2. The trim removed 6 bases at V and 6 bases at J, leaving 4 bases unmatched. The CDR3 runs 14 residues. From germline, CDR1 is MNHNY and CDR2 SVGAGI (reference sequence). As DNA, the CDR3 is TGTGCCAGCAGGGGACTAGCGGGAGCTCTCGAGCAGTACTTC. Translation: CASRGLAGALEQYF.

This clone was seen once. This chain joins TRBV27 and TRBJ2-1; possible D gene TRBD1, 5 bases. V was clipped by 5 bases and J by 2 bases, with 10 bases between them. Germline assignment: CDR1 MNHEY and CDR2 SMNVEV (reference sequence). There are 14 residues in the CDR3. The CDR3 region has the DNA TGTGCCAGCAGTGGAAGGGGCCCCTACAATGAGCAGTTCTTC. Its protein product is CASSGRGPYNEQFF.

There are a few counts of this clone. The chain combines TRBV11-1 with TRBJ1-2, with 11 bases that match TRBD1. CDR3 size: 16 residues. With V trimmed by 9 bases and J by 4 bases, 13 bases remained unmatched. Germline CDR1 reads SGHAT; CDR2 reads FQDESV (reference sequence). The CDR3: CASQDPDRGPSYGYTF. In DNA, the CDR3 is TGTGCCAGTCAGGACCCGGACAGGGGGCCGAGCTATGGCTACACCTTC.

This sequence joins TRBV4-3 and TRBJ2-3, with 9 bases identical to TRBD2. The trim removed 3 bases at V and 10 bases at J, leaving 8 bases unmatched. CDR3 length: 14 residues. In germline, CDR1 is LGHNA, CDR2 YSLEER. The CDR3 DNA is TGCGCCAGCAGCCAGGGATATAGCGGGGGTCCGCAGTATTTT. Translated: CASSQGYSGGPQYF.

This clone was counted only a few times. The chain couples TRBV12-3 or TRBV12-4 to TRBJ1-1, with 8 bases identical to TRBD1. This CDR3 contains 12 residues. The V gene end was trimmed by 5 bases and the J gene end by 8 bases; junction bases not matched to a gene: 4. The CDR3 spells CASSTGGSEAFF. Written as DNA, the CDR3 is TGTGCCAGCAGTACAGGGGGATCCGAAGCTTTCTTT.

This clone was picked up one time. The V gene is TRBV27, the J gene TRBJ2-3, with 11 bases identical to TRBD2. The CDR3 runs to 16 residues. Germline V gene lookup returns CDR1 MNHEY and CDR2 SMNVEV (reference sequence). The V gene end was trimmed by 6 bases and the J gene end by 4 bases; junction bases not matched to a gene: 9. The CDR3 DNA is TGTGCCAGCAGCCCACTAGCGGGAGAAGGAGCAGATACGCAGTATTTT. Protein sequence: CASSPLAGEGADTQYF.